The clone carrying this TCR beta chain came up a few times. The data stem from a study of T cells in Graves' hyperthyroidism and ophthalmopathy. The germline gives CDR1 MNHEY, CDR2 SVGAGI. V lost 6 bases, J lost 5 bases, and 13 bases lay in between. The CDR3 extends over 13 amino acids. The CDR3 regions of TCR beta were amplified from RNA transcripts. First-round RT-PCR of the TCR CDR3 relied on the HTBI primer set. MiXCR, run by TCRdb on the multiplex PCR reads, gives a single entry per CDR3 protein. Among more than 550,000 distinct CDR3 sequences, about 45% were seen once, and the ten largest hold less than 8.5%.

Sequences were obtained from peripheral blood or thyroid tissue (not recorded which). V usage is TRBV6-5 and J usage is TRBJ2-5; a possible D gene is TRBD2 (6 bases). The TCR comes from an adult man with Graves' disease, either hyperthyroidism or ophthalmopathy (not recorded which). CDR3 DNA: TGTGCCAGCAGGACCGGGACTTTGGAGACCCAGTACTTC. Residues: CASRTGTLETQYF.